This T cell receptor beta chain was sequenced during a study of a mutant IDH1 vaccine in newly diagnosed glioma. About the research overall: Treated patients had a mean age of 40.4 years and a sex split that was roughly 60% male and about 40% female.

CDR1 is ENHRY and CDR2 is SYGVKD in the germline V gene. The V segment lost 6 bases and the J segment 3 bases; nucleotides outside the gene matches: 6. The CDR3 consists of 15 residues. Measured with immunoSEQ multiplex PCR; TCRdb has only the in-frame clones, and not every one. The data show tens of thousands of clones, less than 85% seen once. Time point given: baseline, week 1 (first vaccination visit). Treatment indicated: pre-vaccination baseline after standard-of-care therapy. In every donor, the tumor was a new WHO grade 3 or 4 IDH1-mutant, ATRX-lost astrocytoma. The source is a man between 45 and 60 years old with glioma. The input for sequencing was PBMCs, taken from a glioma patient treated with radiotherapy, temozolomide or both. V is TRBV10-3 and J is TRBJ2-2; TRBD1 aligns across 8 bases. DNA of the CDR3: TGTGCCATCAGCCAGACAGGGGATGACACCGGGGAGCTGTTTTTT. Its translation is CAISQTGDDTGELFF.